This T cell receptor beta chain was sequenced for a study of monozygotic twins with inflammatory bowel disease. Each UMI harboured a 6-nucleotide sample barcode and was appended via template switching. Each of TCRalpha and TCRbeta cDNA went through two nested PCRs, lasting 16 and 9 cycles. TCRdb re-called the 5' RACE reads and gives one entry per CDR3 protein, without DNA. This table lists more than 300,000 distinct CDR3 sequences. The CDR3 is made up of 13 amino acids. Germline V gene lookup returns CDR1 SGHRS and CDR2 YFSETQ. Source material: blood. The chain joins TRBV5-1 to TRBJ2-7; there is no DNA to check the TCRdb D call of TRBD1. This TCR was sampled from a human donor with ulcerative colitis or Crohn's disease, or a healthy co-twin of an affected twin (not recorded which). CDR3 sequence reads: CASRWTGSYEQYF.